The 20 T cell receptor beta chains below all came from one sample that was sequenced in a study of blood T cell repertoires in COVID-19. Using immunoSEQ multiplex PCR, the repertoire was profiled, and TCRdb retains in-frame clones only, with some absent. The repertoire consists of 60,000 to 85,000 clones, with 84% occurring once and the leading ten covering 36%. The sample consisted of peripheral blood. These TCRs come from a man aged 65 to 85 with acute or convalescent COVID-19.

This chain joins TRBV9 and TRBJ1-1; 7 bases fit TRBD1. Trimming cost V 5 bases and J 3 bases; bases outside gene matches: 7. The CDR3 runs 14 residues. Germline loops: CDR1 SGDLS, CDR2 YYNGEE. CDR3 region: CASRQGMADTEAFF. In nucleotides, the CDR3 is TGTGCCAGCAGACAGGGGATGGCGGACACTGAAGCTTTCTTT. Full variable domain (rest looked up from reference TRBV9 and TRBJ1-1): DSGVTQTPKHLITATGQRVTLRCSPRSGDLSVYWYQQSLDQGLQFLIQYYNGEERAKGNILERFSAQQFPDLHSELNLSSLELGDSALYFCASRQGMADTEAFFGQGTRLTVV.

The chain combines TRBV6-5 with TRBJ2-4, with D possibly being TRBD1 (6 bases). The CDR3 covers 13 residues. V was shortened by 5 bases and J by 12 bases, with 17 bases between the two germline ends. Germline V lookup: CDR1 MNHEY, CDR2 SVGAGI. CDR3 bases: TGTGCCAGCAGTCGAGACGTGGGACAACCTCAGTACTTC. It encodes CASSRDVGQPQYF.

The chain joins TRBV6-2 or TRBV6-3 to TRBJ2-2; 11 nucleotides align to TRBD1. Losses at the gene ends were 4 bases for V and 3 bases for J; bases not matched to a gene: 10. CDR1 and CDR2 (germline): MNHEY, SVGEGT. The CDR3 is 18 residues long. The DNA of the CDR3 is TGTGCCAGCAGTTCCATCGGACAGGGGGCGCGGGACACCGGGGAGCTGTTTTTT. Translation: CASSSIGQGARDTGELFF.

The J gene is TRBJ2-3, the V gene TRBV5-1; TRBD1 might be the D (6 bases). The CDR3 length is 14 residues. Germline V CDR1 and CDR2: SGHRS, YFSETQ. With 3 bases removed from V and 3 bases from J, the gap between germline ends came to 11 bases. CDR3 protein: CASSSGHATDTQYF. The CDR3 DNA is TGCGCCAGCAGCTCGGGACACGCTACAGATACGCAGTATTTT. Full variable domain (missing parts from reference TRBV5-1 and TRBJ2-3): KAGVTQTPRYLIKTRGQQVTLSCSPISGHRSVSWYQQTPGQGLQFLFEYFSETQRNKGNFPGRFSGRQFSNSRSEMNVSTLELGDSALYLCASSSGHATDTQYFGPGTRLTVL.

The CDR3 region is CASSVGQGNYGYTF. Written as DNA, the CDR3 is TGTGCCAGCAGCGTAGGTCAGGGTAACTATGGCTACACCTTC. The chain carries TRBV9 and TRBJ1-2; TRBD1 is a possible D gene (5 bases). Trimming pared 0 bases from V and 1 base from J, leaving 7 bases between. This CDR3 is built from 14 residues. CDR1 and CDR2 from the germline V gene are SGDLS and YYNGEE.

V and J are TRBV28 and TRBJ1-4; the D gene is possibly TRBD1 (6 bases). CDR1 is MDHEN and CDR2 is SYDVKM in the germline V gene. The CDR3 is made up of 15 amino acids. V gave up 8 bases and J gave up 3 bases, with 16 bases separating them. The CDR3 DNA follows: TGTGCCAGCTGGGGAGGGGGGAAGGCTAATGAAAAACTGTTTTTT. Translated, it gives CASWGGGKANEKLFF.

The J gene is TRBJ1-5, the V gene TRBV9, with D tentatively TRBD1 (6 bases). CDR3 length: 14 residues. The ends were cut back, 1 base at V and 3 bases at J, with 8 bases in the middle. The V gene's germline CDR1 is SGDLS and CDR2 YYNGEE. CDR3 in amino acids: CASSVWDTNQPQHF. CDR3 DNA sequence: TGTGCCAGCAGCGTATGGGACACCAATCAGCCCCAGCATTTT.

This chain uses TRBV3-1 (or the pseudogene TRBV3-2) with TRBJ2-1; 10 bases fit TRBD2. Trimming at V came to 2 bases and at J to 0 bases, leaving 10 bases not matched to a gene. The germline gives CDR1 LGHDT, CDR2 YNNKEL (reference sequence). The CDR3 sequence is 19 residues long. CDR3 nucleotide sequence: TGTGCCAGCAGCCAACCGGGACTAGCGCACCCGTTCTCCTACAATGAGCAGTTCTTC. Its protein product is CASSQPGLAHPFSYNEQFF.

This chain connects TRBV5-1 to TRBJ2-7; 7 bases align to TRBD1. The germline V gene encodes CDR1 SGHRS and CDR2 YFSETQ. V lost 5 bases, J lost 4 bases, and 9 bases stayed unmatched. The CDR3 is 14 residues long. The DNA for the CDR3 is TGCGCCAGCAGAGACACAGGGGCTGGTTACGAGCAGTACTTC. Protein product: CASRDTGAGYEQYF.

The chain is built from TRBV9 and TRBJ2-1; 11 bases match TRBD1. The CDR3 consists of 15 residues. CDR1 and CDR2 from the germline V gene are SGDLS and YYNGEE. Losses at the gene ends were 3 bases for V and 3 bases for J; bases not matched to a gene: 2. The CDR3 region has the DNA TGTGCCAGCAGCGACGGGACAGGGGGCTACAATGAGCAGTTCTTC. The encoded protein is CASSDGTGGYNEQFF. Full variable domain (missing parts from reference TRBV9 and TRBJ2-1): DSGVTQTPKHLITATGQRVTLRCSPRSGDLSVYWYQQSLDQGLQFLIQYYNGEERAKGNILERFSAQQFPDLHSELNLSSLELGDSALYFCASSDGTGGYNEQFFGPGTRLTVL.

This chain links TRBV9 with TRBJ2-3; 9 nucleotides line up with TRBD2. The CDR3 is 18 residues long. The V segment lost 3 bases and the J segment 6 bases; nucleotides outside the gene matches: 17. Germline V lookup: CDR1 SGDLS, CDR2 YYNGEE. The CDR3 is CASSAFLRTSETGDTQYF. The CDR3 coding sequence is TGTGCCAGCAGCGCTTTCCTCAGGACTAGCGAGACGGGGGATACGCAGTATTTT. Full variable domain (remainder filled in from reference TRBV9 and TRBJ2-3): DSGVTQTPKHLITATGQRVTLRCSPRSGDLSVYWYQQSLDQGLQFLIQYYNGEERAKGNILERFSAQQFPDLHSELNLSSLELGDSALYFCASSAFLRTSETGDTQYFGPGTRLTVL.

This clone was recorded a few times. The chain has TRBV6-5 and TRBJ2-3, with 8 bases aligning to TRBD2. V lost 6 bases and J lost 4; bases outside the gene matches: 9. This CDR3 has 15 amino acids. Germline CDR1 reads MNHEY; CDR2 reads SVGAGI. The CDR3 here is CASSGTAGGSDTQYF. CDR3 DNA sequence: TGTGCCAGCAGCGGGACGGCGGGAGGATCAGATACGCAGTATTTT.

The CDR3 DNA is TGTGCCAGCAGCTCGCCACTAGCGGGAGGGACTGAGCAGTTCTTC. This codes for CASSSPLAGGTEQFF. The chain recombines TRBV11-3 with TRBJ2-1; TRBD2 matches 13 bases. The CDR3 covers 15 residues. CDR1 and CDR2 from the germline V gene are SGHNT and YENEEA. The V and J ends lost 4 bases and 9 bases, in that order; junction bases with no gene match: 6.

The rearrangement links TRBV5-6 to TRBJ2-6; D perhaps matches TRBD2 (6 bases). Germline V gives CDR1 SGHDT, CDR2 YYEEEE. V dropped 0 bases and J dropped 4 bases, with 11 bases sitting between them. CDR3 length: 16 amino acids. CDR3 region: CASSLVGGYGANVLTF. CDR3 coding DNA: TGTGCCAGCAGCTTGGTTGGGGGGTACGGGGCCAACGTCCTGACTTTC.

The chain has TRBV2 and TRBJ2-2; no firm D call. The CDR3 extends over 14 amino acids. V lost 6 bases, J lost 6 bases, and 14 bases lay in between. The germline V gene has CDR1 SNHLY and CDR2 FYNNEI. DNA for the CDR3: TGTGCCAGCAGGGTGATGGCAGGCGCCGGGGAGCTGTTTTTT. The encoded protein is CASRVMAGAGELFF.

The chain recombines TRBV28 with TRBJ1-2, with 9 bases fitting TRBD1. J gave up 7 bases and V 4 bases, and 10 bases lay outside the gene matches. The V gene's germline CDR1 is MDHEN and CDR2 SYDVKM. The CDR3 has 15 amino acids. This chain's CDR3 is CASSSGQGLIGGYTF. DNA of the CDR3: TGTGCCAGCAGTTCAGGACAGGGGTTAATCGGTGGCTACACCTTC.

The CDR3 region is CASRLRDSSYNEQFF. The CDR3 region has the DNA TGTGCCAGCAGGCTCCGGGACAGTTCCTACAATGAGCAGTTCTTC. The chain recombines TRBV2 with TRBJ2-1; the match to TRBD1 covers 7 bases. The junction had 6 bases not matched to a gene; V was cut back by 6 bases and J by 1 base. The CDR3 covers 15 residues. From germline, CDR1 is SNHLY and CDR2 FYNNEI.

This rearrangement joins TRBV7-3 to TRBJ2-2; 7 bases match TRBD1. Trimming removed 7 bases from V and 2 bases from J; junction bases left unmatched: 4. The CDR3 is 14 residues long. CDR1 is SGHTA, CDR2 FQGTGA, per germline. This CDR3 is CASTRDSNTGELFF. The CDR3 DNA sequence: TGTGCCAGCACCCGGGACAGTAACACCGGGGAGCTGTTTTTT.

The V and J genes are TRBV7-2 and TRBJ2-1; 10 bases fit TRBD2. The J segment lost 9 bases and the V segment lost 5 bases, leaving 10 bases of the junction unmatched. Germline CDR1 reads SGHTA; CDR2 reads FQGNSA. The CDR3 contains 15 residues. CDR3 DNA sequence: TGTGCCAGCAGCCCCCCTCTAGCGGGGGTGGTTGAGCAGTTCTTC. This codes for CASSPPLAGVVEQFF.

The chain carries TRBV5-4 and TRBJ2-2; 8 nucleotides align to TRBD2. This CDR3 region has 14 residues. Per the germline V gene, CDR1 is SGHNT and CDR2 is YYREEE (reference sequence). Trimming took 4 bases from V and 8 from J; bases not matched to a gene: 7. CDR3 sequence: CASSPRGGQGELFF. The CDR3 bases are TGTGCCAGCAGCCCACGGGGGGGCCAGGGGGAGCTGTTTTTT.